Each of the 31 T cell receptor beta chains below was sequenced from the same sample in a study of CD8 T cells in Susac syndrome. Reverse transcription of about 0.45 to 1 ug RNA was performed with random hexamers. TCRdb itself ran the immunoSEQ multiplex PCR reads through MiXCR, one entry per CDR3 protein. The profile shows roughly 400,000 distinct CDR3 sequences, about 85% of them singletons. Sequencing input: CD8+ T cells from PBMCs. The source is a human donor with multiple sclerosis.

The gene calls are TRBV7-9 and TRBJ1-2; D not resolved. CDR3 length: 12 amino acids. Germline V gene data show CDR1 as SEHNR and CDR2 as FQNEAQ (reference sequence). The germline V and J ends were trimmed by 6 bases and 8 bases, with 13 bases remaining between them. Here the CDR3 DNA reads TGTGCCAGCAGGCCGCCGCTGGGAGGCTACACCTTC. Protein product: CASRPPLGGYTF.

The rearrangement links TRBV29-1 to TRBJ2-3; 7 nucleotides align to TRBD2. J lost 1 base, V lost 8 bases, and 9 bases had no gene match. CDR3 length: 14 residues. The germline V gene has CDR1 SQVTM and CDR2 ANQGSEA. Here the CDR3 DNA reads TGCAGCACACTCACGGGGAGGGGCACAGATACGCAGTATTTT. This gives the protein CSTLTGRGTDTQYF.

In DNA form, the CDR3 reads TGTGCCATCGCGGACACTCCCGGCAACACCATATATTTT. It yields the protein CAIADTPGNTIYF. V usage is TRBV19 and J usage is TRBJ1-3, with D possibly matching TRBD1 (5 bases). V lost 10 bases and J lost 7, with 17 bases in between. Germline V gene sequence: CDR1 LNHDA, CDR2 SQIVND (reference sequence). The CDR3 covers 13 residues.

The rearrangement joins TRBV18 to TRBJ1-4, with D possibly being TRBD1 (6 bases). This CDR3 spans 14 amino acids. V dropped 5 bases and J dropped 8 bases, with 15 bases sitting between them. Germline CDR1 is KGHSH and CDR2 is LQKENI. The DNA of the CDR3 is TGTGCCAGCTCAGATACCGGGGGCGCGGAAAAACTGTTTTTT. Its translation is CASSDTGGAEKLFF.

The rearrangement joins TRBV11-1 to TRBJ1-5; the D gene is possibly TRBD1 (6 bases). V was pared by 6 bases and J by 3 bases, with 33 bases between. The CDR3 has 21 residues. The germline V gene has CDR1 SGHAT and CDR2 FQDESV (reference sequence). The CDR3 DNA follows: TGTGCCAGCAGACCAGCGGGCCCGTTCGTGTTACAGGGCCAAATCAATCAGCCCCAGCATTTT. This translates into CASRPAGPFVLQGQINQPQHF.

CDR3 in amino acids: CASSAGYGGLTEAFF. CDR3 nucleotide sequence: TGTGCCAGCAGTGCAGGATATGGGGGGCTGACTGAAGCTTTCTTT. The chain links TRBV9 to TRBJ1-1, with D maybe TRBD1 (6 bases). V dropped 5 bases and J dropped 5 bases, with 19 bases sitting between them. The CDR3 sequence is 15 residues long. The germline V gene has CDR1 SGDLS and CDR2 YYNGEE.

The rearrangement joins TRBV29-1 to TRBJ1-1; 9 bases line up with TRBD1. The CDR3 extends over 16 amino acids. The ends lost 6 bases at V and 0 bases at J; junction bases unmatched: 11. CDR1 SQVTM and CDR2 ANQGSEA come from the germline V gene. CDR3 in DNA: TGCAGCGTCACTGGGACAGGGCGGCCAATGAACACTGAAGCTTTCTTT. It yields the protein CSVTGTGRPMNTEAFF.

V usage is TRBV27 and J usage is TRBJ1-1; D is possibly TRBD1 (5 bases). The CDR3 spans 15 residues. V lost 3 bases to trimming and J lost 4 bases, with 15 bases between them. Germline CDR1 and CDR2: MNHEY and SMNVEV (reference sequence). The CDR3 nucleotides read TGTGCCAGCAGTTTGTCTGCAGGGAGTGGCACTGAAGCTTTCTTT. Amino acids: CASSLSAGSGTEAFF.

The chain employs TRBV9 and TRBJ1-1, with D possibly TRBD1 on 6 matching bases. The CDR3 runs 17 residues. V was cut by 0 bases and J by 0 bases, with 15 bases left in between. Germline loops: CDR1 SGDLS, CDR2 YYNGEE. CDR3 region: CASSVGTAEFMNTEAFF. The CDR3 DNA follows: TGTGCCAGCAGCGTAGGGACAGCGGAATTCATGAACACTGAAGCTTTCTTT.

This chain uses TRBV6-5 with TRBJ2-1; 9 bases map to TRBD1. CDR3 length equals 13 residues. The germline V gene has CDR1 MNHEY and CDR2 SVGAGI. V lost 4 bases, J lost 7 bases, and 2 bases stayed unmatched. CDR3 sequence: CASSWTGENEQFF. The CDR3 coding sequence is TGTGCCAGCAGTTGGACAGGGGAGAATGAGCAGTTCTTC.

This clonotype was counted a single time. V usage is TRBV7-9 and J usage is TRBJ1-5, with D perhaps matching TRBD1 (6 bases). Between the trimmed V and J ends, which lost 5 bases and 1 base, there was a span of 12 bases. This CDR3 spans 15 amino acids. Germline V gene data show CDR1 as SEHNR and CDR2 as FQNEAQ (reference sequence). CDR3 amino acids: CASSPGGASNQPQHF. Written as DNA, the CDR3 is TGTGCCAGCAGCCCGGGGGGGGCCAGCAATCAGCCCCAGCATTTT.

The sample holds one count of this clonotype. The chain uses TRBV7-9 and TRBJ2-5; 11 bases match TRBD2. This CDR3 is built from 16 residues. After removal of 3 bases from V and 1 base from J, the junction contained 4 bases not matched to a gene. Germline assignment: CDR1 SEHNR and CDR2 FQNEAQ (reference sequence). CDR3 protein: CASSFPSGRTQETQYF. As DNA, the CDR3 is TGTGCCAGCAGCTTCCCTAGCGGGAGGACCCAAGAGACCCAGTACTTC.

V is TRBV4-1 and J is TRBJ1-1; no definite D call. The CDR3 is 13 residues long. In germline, CDR1 is MGHRA, CDR2 YSYEKL. Trimming removed 0 bases at V and 5 bases at J, with 7 bases between. The CDR3 bases are TGCGCCAGCAGCCAAGATGTTAGTACTGAAGCTTTCTTT. As protein: CASSQDVSTEAFF.

The V call is TRBV11-2, the J call TRBJ1-1; D is unclear. Germline CDR1 SGHAT, CDR2 FQNNGV. The CDR3 contains 15 residues. V was shortened by 1 base and J by 0 bases, with 9 bases between the two germline ends. In nucleotides, the CDR3 is TGTGCCAGCAGCTTAGGTGTCGGATTGAACACTGAAGCTTTCTTT. This codes for CASSLGVGLNTEAFF. Using reference TRBV11-2 and TRBJ1-1 for the parts outside the CDR3, the full variable domain is EAGVAQSPRYKIIEKRQSVAFWCNPISGHATLYWYQQILGQGPKLLIQFQNNGVVDDSQLPKDRFSAERLKGVDSTLKIQPAKLEDSAVYLCASSLGVGLNTEAFFGQGTRLTVV.

This rearrangement joins TRBV27 to TRBJ1-1; D is perhaps TRBD1 (6 bases). The CDR3 spans 14 residues. Germline V gene lookup returns CDR1 MNHEY and CDR2 SMNVEV (reference sequence). V was clipped by 3 bases and J by 1 base, with 9 bases between them. DNA of the CDR3: TGTGCCAGCAGTTTCGGCAGGGGGAACACTGAAGCTTTCTTT. It yields the protein CASSFGRGNTEAFF.

This sequence joins TRBV12-3 or TRBV12-4 and TRBJ1-4; D may be TRBD1 (6 bases). V gave up 4 bases and J gave up 7 bases, with 16 bases separating them. The length of the CDR3 is 15 residues. CDR3: CASSSYEGQFEKLFF. Here the CDR3 DNA reads TGTGCCAGCAGTTCATACGAGGGACAATTTGAAAAACTGTTTTTT.

J is TRBJ2-7 and V is TRBV27; 9 nucleotides align to TRBD2. Per germline, CDR1 MNHEY and CDR2 SMNVEV (reference sequence). With V trimmed by 5 bases and J by 4 bases, 6 bases remained unmatched. The CDR3 totals 14 residues. The CDR3 bases are TGTGCCAGCAGTCCGGGACTAGCACAGTACGAGCAGTACTTC. This translates into CASSPGLAQYEQYF.

This sequence joins TRBV7-3 and TRBJ2-3; D is undetermined. The CDR3 sequence is 18 residues long. Trimming left V 0 bases short and J 2 bases short, with 18 bases between. CDR1 is SGHTA, CDR2 FQGTGA, per germline. CDR3 residues: CASSLTSESEYFTDTQYF. CDR3 sequence (DNA): TGTGCCAGCAGCTTAACTTCGGAGTCAGAATACTTCACAGATACGCAGTATTTT.

The CDR3 here is CASSYSRTGELFF. The CDR3 DNA is TGTGCCAGCAGTTACTCGAGAACCGGGGAGCTGTTTTTT. The chain combines TRBV6-5 with TRBJ2-2, with unresolved D. V was trimmed by 0 bases and J by 5 bases, leaving 4 bases between them. This CDR3 has 13 amino acids. Germline V lookup: CDR1 MNHEY, CDR2 SVGAGI.

The chain employs TRBV4-1 and TRBJ2-3; unclear D gene. Trimming left V 0 bases short and J 4 bases short, with 14 bases between. The CDR3 runs to 16 residues. CDR1 is MGHRA, CDR2 YSYEKL, per germline. CDR3 in amino acids: CASSQDSTWVPDTQYF. In DNA form, the CDR3 reads TGCGCCAGCAGCCAAGATTCGACGTGGGTCCCAGATACGCAGTATTTT.

The chain employs TRBV28 and TRBJ1-4, with no clear D. V was trimmed by 4 bases and J by 0 bases, leaving 9 bases between them. The CDR3 has 15 amino acids. Germline CDR1 reads MDHEN; CDR2 reads SYDVKM. As DNA, the CDR3 is TGTGCCAGCAGTTGGGAGGGTGCAACTAATGAAAAACTGTTTTTT. This gives the protein CASSWEGATNEKLFF.

This chain joins TRBV7-6 and TRBJ2-1; the match to TRBD2 covers 13 bases. The CDR3 length is 15 residues. Trimming took 4 bases from V and 6 from J; bases not matched to a gene: 3. CDR1 and CDR2 (germline): SGHVS, FNYEAQ. CDR3: CASSSLAGGPNEQFF. The CDR3 DNA reads as TGTGCCAGCAGCTCACTAGCGGGGGGGCCCAATGAGCAGTTCTTC.

The V gene is TRBV20-1, the J gene TRBJ1-5, with D possibly TRBD1 on 5 matching bases. Per germline, CDR1 DFQATT and CDR2 SNEGSKA (reference sequence). The CDR3 spans 16 residues. V was trimmed by 0 bases and J by 0 bases, leaving 12 bases between them. CDR3 nucleotides: TGCAGTGCTAGAGATCTGAGAGGGGATAGCAATCAGCCCCAGCATTTT. This translates into CSARDLRGDSNQPQHF.

The chain links TRBV6-5 to TRBJ2-1; unclear D gene. V was shortened by 0 bases and J by 6 bases, with 6 bases between the two germline ends. This CDR3 has 13 residues. Germline V CDR1 and CDR2: MNHEY, SVGAGI. CDR3 coding DNA: TGTGCCAGCAGTTACTCCGAAACCAATGAGCAGTTCTTC. Residues: CASSYSETNEQFF.

The gene calls are TRBV10-2 and TRBJ2-3, with D uncertain. In germline, CDR1 is WSHSY, CDR2 SAAADI. The CDR3 length is 14 residues. Trimming left V 6 bases short and J 0 bases short, with 10 bases between. The CDR3: CASRVLSSTDTQYF. The CDR3 bases are TGCGCCAGCAGAGTGTTATCTAGCACAGATACGCAGTATTTT.

This sequence joins TRBV27 and TRBJ2-2; TRBD2 matches 10 bases. The V and J ends lost 2 bases and 0 bases, in that order; junction bases with no gene match: 0. The CDR3 spans 16 residues. Germline V CDR1 and CDR2: MNHEY, SMNVEV (reference sequence). The DNA for the CDR3 is TGTGCCAGCAGTTTACTAGCGGGGGCGAACACCGGGGAGCTGTTTTTT. It is translated as CASSLLAGANTGELFF.

J is TRBJ2-1 and V is TRBV4-1; D unclear. The V end lost 4 bases, the J end lost 5 bases, and 12 bases lay between the germline ends. CDR3 length: 14 residues. Germline CDR1 is MGHRA and CDR2 is YSYEKL. As DNA, the CDR3 is TGCGCCAGCAGCCGTGTTAGGACCGACAATGAGCAGTTCTTC. Its translation is CASSRVRTDNEQFF.

The chain combines TRBV6-5 with TRBJ2-7, with D possibly TRBD1 on 6 matching bases. Trimming pared 5 bases from V and 6 bases from J, leaving 11 bases between. Germline assignment: CDR1 MNHEY and CDR2 SVGAGI. There are 12 residues in the CDR3. The DNA for the CDR3 is TGTGCCAGCAGTCAGGGGACCAGCGAGCAGTACTTC. It is translated as CASSQGTSEQYF.

This clonotype has just one count. The chain joins TRBV20-1 to TRBJ2-1; 8 bases are shared with TRBD2. From germline, CDR1 is DFQATT and CDR2 SNEGSKA (reference sequence). V was pared by 0 bases and J by 4 bases, with 14 bases of the junction left unmatched. The CDR3 is 18 residues long. CDR3 in DNA: TGCAGTGCTAGAGATACACCCCAACTAGCGGCAGATTACAATGAGCAGTTCTTC. Translation gives CSARDTPQLAADYNEQFF.

J is TRBJ2-7 and V is TRBV10-1; possible D gene TRBD2, 5 bases. This CDR3 region has 15 residues. Deletions cut 1 base from V and 3 bases from J, with 13 bases between. CDR1 WNHNN and CDR2 SYGVQD come from the germline V gene (reference sequence). CDR3: CASSEYGEDDYEQYF. The CDR3 DNA follows: TGCGCCAGCAGTGAGTACGGGGAAGACGACTACGAGCAGTACTTC.

The rearrangement joins TRBV5-4 to TRBJ1-3, with D perhaps matching TRBD1 (6 bases). The ends were cut back, 5 bases at V and 0 bases at J, with 12 bases in the middle. CDR1 and CDR2 (germline): SGHNT, YYREEE (reference sequence). This CDR3 has 15 amino acids. The CDR3 loop is CASSNYRDSGNTIYF. DNA of the CDR3: TGTGCCAGCAGTAACTACAGGGACTCTGGAAACACCATATATTTT.